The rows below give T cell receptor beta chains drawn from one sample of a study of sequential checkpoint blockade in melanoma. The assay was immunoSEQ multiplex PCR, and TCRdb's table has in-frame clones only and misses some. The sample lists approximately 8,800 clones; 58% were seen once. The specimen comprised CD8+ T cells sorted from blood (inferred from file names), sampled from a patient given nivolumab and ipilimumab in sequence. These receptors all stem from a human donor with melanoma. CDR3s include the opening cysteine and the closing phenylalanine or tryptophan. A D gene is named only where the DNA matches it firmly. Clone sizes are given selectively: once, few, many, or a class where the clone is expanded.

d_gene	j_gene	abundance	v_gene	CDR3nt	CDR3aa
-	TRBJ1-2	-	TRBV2	TGTGCCAGGACGGGGGGGGACTATGGCTACACCTTC	CARTGGDYGYTF
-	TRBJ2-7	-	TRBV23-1	TGCGCCAGCGGGACATTTTTCTACGAGCAGTACTTC	CASGTFFYEQYF
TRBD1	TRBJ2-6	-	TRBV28	TGTGCCAGCACAGGCACATTGGGTACGGGGCAGGGGGTTCGCTCTGGGGCCAACGTCCTGACTTTC	CASTGTLGTGQGVRSGANVLTF
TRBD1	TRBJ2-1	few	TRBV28	TGTGCCAGCAGTCACGACAGGGATGAGCAGTTCTTC	CASSHDRDEQFF
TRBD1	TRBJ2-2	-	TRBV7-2	TGTGCCAGCAGCCTCACAGGGGGCCTCACCGGGGAGCTGTTTTTT	CASSLTGGLTGELFF
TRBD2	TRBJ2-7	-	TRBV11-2	TGTGCCAGCAGCGTAACCGGGACTAGCAGCTACGAGCAGTACTTC	CASSVTGTSSYEQYF
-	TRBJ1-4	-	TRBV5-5	TGTGCCAGCAGCTCAAGCTCATGGGAGGAACTGTTTTTT	CASSSSSWEELFF
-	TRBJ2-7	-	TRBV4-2	TGTGCCAGCAGCCAACCAGGGGCCCAGGGGGAGGAATACGAGCAGTACTTC	CASSQPGAQGEEYEQYF
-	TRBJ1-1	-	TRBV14	TGTGCCAGCAGCCAAGAATCGAGAGAGATCACTGAAGCTTTCTTT	CASSQESREITEAFF
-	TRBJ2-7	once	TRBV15	TGTGCCACCAGCAGTAACAGGGAAAACTACGAGCAGTACTTC	CATSSNRENYEQYF
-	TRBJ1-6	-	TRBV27	TGTGCCAGCAGTTCCCACCTCAGGGAAGGCATGTTCGGCAATAATTCACCCCTCCACTTT	CASSSHLREGMFGNNSPLHF
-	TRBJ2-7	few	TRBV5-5	TGTGCCAGCAGCCAAGACGTAGAGGTCTACGAGCAGTACTTC	CASSQDVEVYEQYF
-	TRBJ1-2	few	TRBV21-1	TGTGCCAGCCGGGACAGTAACTATGGCTACACCTTC	CASRDSNYGYTF
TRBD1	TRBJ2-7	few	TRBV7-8	TGTGCCAGCAGCCCATGGGACAGATCCTACGAGCAGTACTTC	CASSPWDRSYEQYF
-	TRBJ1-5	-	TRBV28	TGTGCCAGCAGTGAAACCAGGGATTATAGCAATCAGCCCCAGCATTTT	CASSETRDYSNQPQHF
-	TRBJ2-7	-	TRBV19	TGTGCCAGTAGTATGGGAGCATTTTCCTACGAGCAGTACTTC	CASSMGAFSYEQYF
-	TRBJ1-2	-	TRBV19	TGTGCCAGTAGTATACAGGGGAATAACTATGGCTACACCTTC	CASSIQGNNYGYTF
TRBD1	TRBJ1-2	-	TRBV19	TGTGCCAGCGATCAGGGGGTGGGCTATGGCTACACCTTC	CASDQGVGYGYTF
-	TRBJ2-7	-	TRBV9	TGTGCCAGCAGCGTAGGAAGTAGCGGAACCTACGAGCAGTACTTC	CASSVGSSGTYEQYF
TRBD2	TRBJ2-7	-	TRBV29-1	TGCAGCGTTGAACTAGCGGGGGCCTACGAGCAGTACTTC	CSVELAGAYEQYF
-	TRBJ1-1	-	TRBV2	TGTGCCACCCAGGGCCCCCTTGGGACTGAAGCTTTCTTT	CATQGPLGTEAFF
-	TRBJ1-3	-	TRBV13	TGTGCCAGCAGCTCAAACCGGGACATGCGAAACACCATATATTTT	CASSSNRDMRNTIYF
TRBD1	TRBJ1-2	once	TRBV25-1	TGTGCCAGCAGTGAATCCGGGACAGGGACGGGCTACACCTTC	CASSESGTGTGYTF
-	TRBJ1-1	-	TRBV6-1	TGTGCCAGCGCCCCCCCGGCTGAAGCTTTCTTT	CASAPPAEAFF
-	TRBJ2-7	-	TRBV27	TGTGCCAGCAGTTTGACATCACTCTACGAGCAGTACTTC	CASSLTSLYEQYF
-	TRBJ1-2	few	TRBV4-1	TGCGCCAGCAGCCGCGACCTGATCGGGGAGGGGAAAGGCTACACCTTC	CASSRDLIGEGKGYTF
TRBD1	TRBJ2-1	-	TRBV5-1	TGCGCCAGCAGCTTGGCGCCGGGACAGGGTCACAATGAGCAGTTCTTC	CASSLAPGQGHNEQFF
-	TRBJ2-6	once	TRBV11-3	TGTGCCAGCAGCCCTTTCGGACAAAGTCGGGCCAACGTCCTGACTTTC	CASSPFGQSRANVLTF
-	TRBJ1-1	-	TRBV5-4	TGTGCCAGCAGCTTGGAGGGGCCTAAGGCCGTTGTAACTGAAGCTTTCTTT	CASSLEGPKAVVTEAFF
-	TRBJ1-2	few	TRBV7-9	TGTGCCAGCAGCCCGGAGGTGTATGGCTACACCTTC	CASSPEVYGYTF
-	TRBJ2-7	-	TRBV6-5	TGTGCCAGCAGTTACTTCCAGGGGGGCGAGCAGTACTTC	CASSYFQGGEQYF
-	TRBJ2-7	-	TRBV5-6	TGTGCCAGCAGCTGGTTCTCGGGGGACGAGCAGTACTTC	CASSWFSGDEQYF
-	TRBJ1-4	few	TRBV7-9	TGCGCCAGCAGCCTAGACGGTGGTGAAAAACTGTTTTTT	CASSLDGGEKLFF
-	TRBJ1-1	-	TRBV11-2	TGTGCCAGCAGCTTAGCCGCAGGAGGCCTCACTGAAGCTTTCTTT	CASSLAAGGLTEAFF
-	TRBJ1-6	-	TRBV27	TGTGCCAGCAAGGTTCAGGGCCCTTATTCACCCCTCCACTTT	CASKVQGPYSPLHF
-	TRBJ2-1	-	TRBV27	TGTGCCAGCAGTTTTTACGCGGGCACCGAGCAGTTCTTC	CASSFYAGTEQFF
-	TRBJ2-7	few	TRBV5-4	TGTGCCAGCAGCTTGGACACGTACGAGCAGTACTTC	CASSLDTYEQYF
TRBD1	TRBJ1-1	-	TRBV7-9	TGTGCCAGCAGCTCTGACAGGGGGCGAATCGCTGAAGCTTTCTTT	CASSSDRGRIAEAFF
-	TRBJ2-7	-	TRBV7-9	TGTGCCAGCAGCTTATCGGCAGGGAAACCCTACGAGCAGTACTTC	CASSLSAGKPYEQYF
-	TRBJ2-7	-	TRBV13	TGTGCCAGCAGCTTAGCCAGCGGGTACTCCTACGAGCAGTACTTC	CASSLASGYSYEQYF
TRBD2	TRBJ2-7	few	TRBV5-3	TGTGCCAGGACTAGCACCACCTACGAGCAGTACTTC	CARTSTTYEQYF
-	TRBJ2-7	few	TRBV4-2	TGTGCCAGCAGCCGCGCCGTTATGTGGGGGCCTGAGCAGTACTTC	CASSRAVMWGPEQYF
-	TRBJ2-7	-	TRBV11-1	TGTGCCAGCAGCTTACAGTATCCCGAGCAGTACTTC	CASSLQYPEQYF
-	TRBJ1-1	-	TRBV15	TGTGCCACCACCTTAGGACAGTCGAACACTGAAGCTTTCTTT	CATTLGQSNTEAFF
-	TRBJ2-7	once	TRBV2	TGTGCCAGCATTGCCTCAGGGGCGGGCTACGAGCAGTACTTC	CASIASGAGYEQYF
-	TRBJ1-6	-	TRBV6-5	TGTGCCAGCAGTTACTCGGCGGGTTCACCCCTCCACTTT	CASSYSAGSPLHF
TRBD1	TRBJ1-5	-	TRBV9	TGTGCCAGCAGCGAAGGGACAGGGGAATTGGGCAATCAGCCCCAGCATTTT	CASSEGTGELGNQPQHF